This T cell receptor beta chain comes out of a study of cytomegalovirus exposure and HLA in healthy donors. As for the study in general: Among the roughly 430 genotyped donors, over 70% were placed in the Caucasian-associated ancestry cluster. Whole-study results and caveats: In a later analysis, HLA-associated TCR beta chains were more clonally expanded than equally common others. Generally TCR sequences proved uncommon, though certain public TCRs appeared in numerous donors.

Use of 60 Vbeta and 13 Jbeta primers characterized the PCR. The protocol was immunoSEQ multiplex PCR, while the TCRdb copy is restricted to in-frame clones and leaves out a portion. This table holds 150,000 or so clones, about four fifths found once. The table lists this clone with a count of one. Its matching antigen is unknown. Donors had nominal health at sampling but likely had unrecorded immune exposures. Germline-derived CDR1 and CDR2 are SEHNR and FQNEAQ (reference sequence). Trimming stripped 2 bases from V and 6 bases from J, with 10 bases between. The CDR3 runs to 13 residues. J is TRBJ1-2 and V is TRBV7-9; D is ambiguous. The TCR sequence derives from a man younger than 35 in good health and CMV-seronegative. The sample taken for sequencing was PBMCs. CDR3 loop: CASSLRGGNGYTF. Here the CDR3 DNA reads TGTGCCAGCAGCTTACGAGGCGGGAATGGCTACACCTTC. Supplemented by reference TRBV7-9 and TRBJ1-2, the full variable domain reads DTGVSQNPRHKITKRGQNVTFRCDPISEHNRLYWYRQTLGQGPEFLTYFQNEAQLEKSRLLSDRFSAERPKGSFSTLEIQRTEQGDSAMYLCASSLRGGNGYTFGSGTRLTVV.